This TCR beta chain is drawn from a study of CD8 T cells in ankylosing spondylitis. Study observations and caveats: A motif in TCR beta, a set of under ten highly homologous variants, appeared characteristic of ankylosing spondylitis blood.

Comments on this clonotype: Its target is not known.

MiXCR was run by TCRdb on the 5' RACE reads, yielding one entry per CDR3 protein. Here the sample spans 400,000 or so distinct CDR3 sequences, 25% to 30% being singletons. The sequenced sample was blood, either unsorted or a sorted T cell fraction (not recorded which). This receptor was identified in a male donor with ankylosing spondylitis.

The CDR3 DNA is TGCAGTGCTAACCTCGGACTAGCGGGAGGTGTCACCGGGGAGCTGTTTTTT. Encoded protein: CSANLGLAGGVTGELFF. V is TRBV20-1 and J is TRBJ2-2, with TRBD2 matching over 14 bases. The germline V gene encodes CDR1 DFQATT and CDR2 SNEGSKA (reference sequence). The ends lost 4 bases at V and 4 bases at J; junction bases unmatched: 8. The CDR3 contains 17 residues.